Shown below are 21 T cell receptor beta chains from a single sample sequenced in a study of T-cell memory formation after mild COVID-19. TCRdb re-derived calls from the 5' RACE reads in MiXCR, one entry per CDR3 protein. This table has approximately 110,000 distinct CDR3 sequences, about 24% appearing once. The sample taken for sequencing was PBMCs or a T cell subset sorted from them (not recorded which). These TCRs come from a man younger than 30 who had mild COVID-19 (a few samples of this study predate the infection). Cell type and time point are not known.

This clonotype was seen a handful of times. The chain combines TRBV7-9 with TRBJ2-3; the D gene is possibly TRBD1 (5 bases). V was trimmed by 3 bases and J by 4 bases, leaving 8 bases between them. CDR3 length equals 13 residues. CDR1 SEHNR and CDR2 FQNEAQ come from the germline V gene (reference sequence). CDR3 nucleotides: TGTGCCAGCAGCTTGGACATTTCAGATACGCAGTATTTT. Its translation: CASSLDISDTQYF.

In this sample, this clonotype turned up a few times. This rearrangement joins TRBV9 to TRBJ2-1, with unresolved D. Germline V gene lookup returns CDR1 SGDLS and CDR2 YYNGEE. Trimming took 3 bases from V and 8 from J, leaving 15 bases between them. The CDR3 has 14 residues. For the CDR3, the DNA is TGTGCCAGCAGCGCACTGGACCCCTGGGATGAGCAGTTCTTC. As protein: CASSALDPWDEQFF.

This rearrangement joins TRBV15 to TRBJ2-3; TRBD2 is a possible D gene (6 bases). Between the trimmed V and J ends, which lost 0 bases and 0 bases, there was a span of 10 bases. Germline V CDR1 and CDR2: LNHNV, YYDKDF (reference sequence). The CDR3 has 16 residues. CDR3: CATSRDLASSTDTQYF. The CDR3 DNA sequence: TGTGCCACCAGCAGAGACCTAGCGTCTAGCACAGATACGCAGTATTTT. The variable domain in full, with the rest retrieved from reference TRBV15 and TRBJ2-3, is DAMVIQNPRYQVTQFGKPVTLSCSQTLNHNVMYWYQQKSSQAPKLLFHYYDKDFNNEADTPDNFQSRRPNTSFCFLDIRSPGLGDTAMYLCATSRDLASSTDTQYFGPGTRLTVL.

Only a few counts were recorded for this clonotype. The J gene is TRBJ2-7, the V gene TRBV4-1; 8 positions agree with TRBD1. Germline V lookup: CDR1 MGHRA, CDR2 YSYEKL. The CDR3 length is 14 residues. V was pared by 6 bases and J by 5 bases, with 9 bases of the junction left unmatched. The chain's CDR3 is CASSRGTGTNEQYF. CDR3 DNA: TGCGCCAGCAGTCGCGGGACAGGTACGAACGAGCAGTACTTC.

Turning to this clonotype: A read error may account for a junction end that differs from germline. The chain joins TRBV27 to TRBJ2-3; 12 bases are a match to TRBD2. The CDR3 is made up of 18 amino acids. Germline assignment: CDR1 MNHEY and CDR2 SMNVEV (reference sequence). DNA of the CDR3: TGTGCCTGCAGTACACCTTGGACTAGCGGGGCGAGCACAGATACGCAGTATTTT. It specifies CACSTPWTSGASTDTQYF.

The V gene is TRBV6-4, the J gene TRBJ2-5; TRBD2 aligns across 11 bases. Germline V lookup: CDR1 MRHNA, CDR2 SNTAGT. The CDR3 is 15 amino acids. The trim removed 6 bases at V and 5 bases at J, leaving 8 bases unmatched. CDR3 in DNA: TGTGCCAGCAGCGCTACGACTAGCGGGGTGGAGACCCAGTACTTC. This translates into CASSATTSGVETQYF.

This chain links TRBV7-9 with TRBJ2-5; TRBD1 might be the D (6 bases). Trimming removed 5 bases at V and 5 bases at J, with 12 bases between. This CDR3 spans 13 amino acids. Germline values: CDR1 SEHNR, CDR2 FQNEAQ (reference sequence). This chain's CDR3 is CASSTGIEETQYF. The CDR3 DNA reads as TGTGCCAGCAGCACAGGGATTGAGGAGACCCAGTACTTC.

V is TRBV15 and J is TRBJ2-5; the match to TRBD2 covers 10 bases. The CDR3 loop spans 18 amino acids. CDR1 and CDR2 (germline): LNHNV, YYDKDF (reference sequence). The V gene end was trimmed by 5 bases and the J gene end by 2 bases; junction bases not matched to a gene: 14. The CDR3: CATSSQLAGTTQQETQYF. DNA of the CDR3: TGTGCCACCAGCTCACAACTAGCGGGGACGACACAACAAGAGACCCAGTACTTC. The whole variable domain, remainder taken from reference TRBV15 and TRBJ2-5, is DAMVIQNPRYQVTQFGKPVTLSCSQTLNHNVMYWYQQKSSQAPKLLFHYYDKDFNNEADTPDNFQSRRPNTSFCFLDIRSPGLGDTAMYLCATSSQLAGTTQQETQYFGPGTRLLVL.

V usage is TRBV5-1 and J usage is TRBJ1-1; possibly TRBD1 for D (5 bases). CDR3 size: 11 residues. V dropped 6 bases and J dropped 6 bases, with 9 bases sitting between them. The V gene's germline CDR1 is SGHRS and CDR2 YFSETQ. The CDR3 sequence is CASTAGPEAFF. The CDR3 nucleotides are TGCGCCAGCACGGCGGGACCTGAAGCTTTCTTT.

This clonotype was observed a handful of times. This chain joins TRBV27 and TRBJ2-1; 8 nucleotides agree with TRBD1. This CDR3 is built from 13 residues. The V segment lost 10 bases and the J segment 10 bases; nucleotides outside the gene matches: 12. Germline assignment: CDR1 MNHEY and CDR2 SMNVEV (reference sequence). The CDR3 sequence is CATTGGFPEEQFF. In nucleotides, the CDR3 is TGTGCCACCACAGGGGGTTTCCCGGAGGAGCAGTTCTTC.

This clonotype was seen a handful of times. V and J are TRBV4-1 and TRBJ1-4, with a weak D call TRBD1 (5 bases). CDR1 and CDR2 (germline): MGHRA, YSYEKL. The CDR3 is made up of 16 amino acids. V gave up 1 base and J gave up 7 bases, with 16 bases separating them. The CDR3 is CASSQVPGTNGEKLFF. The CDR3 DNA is TGCGCCAGCAGCCAAGTTCCCGGGACGAATGGTGAAAAACTGTTTTTT.

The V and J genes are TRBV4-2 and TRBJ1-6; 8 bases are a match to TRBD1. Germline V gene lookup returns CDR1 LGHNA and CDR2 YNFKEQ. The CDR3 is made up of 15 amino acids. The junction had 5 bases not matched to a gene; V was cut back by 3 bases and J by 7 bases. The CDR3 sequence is CASSHPGQANSPLHF. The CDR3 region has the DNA TGTGCCAGCAGCCATCCGGGACAGGCGAATTCACCCCTCCACTTT.

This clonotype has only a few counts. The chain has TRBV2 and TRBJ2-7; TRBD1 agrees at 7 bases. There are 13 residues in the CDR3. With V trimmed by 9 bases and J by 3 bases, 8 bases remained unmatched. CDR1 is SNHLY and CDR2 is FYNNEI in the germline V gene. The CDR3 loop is CASRQGPNYEQYF. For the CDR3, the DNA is TGTGCCAGTCGACAGGGCCCGAACTACGAGCAGTACTTC.

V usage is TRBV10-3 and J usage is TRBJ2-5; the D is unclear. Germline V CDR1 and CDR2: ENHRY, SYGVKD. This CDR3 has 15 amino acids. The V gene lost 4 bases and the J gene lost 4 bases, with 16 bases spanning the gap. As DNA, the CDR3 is TGTGCCATCAGTGCCGACACGGAATTTGTAGAGACCCAGTACTTC. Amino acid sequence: CAISADTEFVETQYF.

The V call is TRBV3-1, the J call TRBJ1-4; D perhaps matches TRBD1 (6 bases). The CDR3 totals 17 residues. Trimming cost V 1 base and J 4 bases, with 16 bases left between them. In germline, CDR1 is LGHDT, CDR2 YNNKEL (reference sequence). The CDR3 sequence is CASSQGFYGQRNEKLFF. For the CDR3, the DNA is TGTGCCAGCAGCCAAGGGTTCTACGGACAGCGTAATGAAAAACTGTTTTTT.

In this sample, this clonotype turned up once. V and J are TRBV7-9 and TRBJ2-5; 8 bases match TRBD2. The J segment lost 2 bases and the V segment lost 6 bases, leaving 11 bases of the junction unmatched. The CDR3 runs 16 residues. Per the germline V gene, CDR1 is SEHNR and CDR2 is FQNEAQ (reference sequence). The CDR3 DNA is TGTGCCAGCAGAGCACCCGGGACTAGGAGGCAAGAGACCCAGTACTTC. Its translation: CASRAPGTRRQETQYF.

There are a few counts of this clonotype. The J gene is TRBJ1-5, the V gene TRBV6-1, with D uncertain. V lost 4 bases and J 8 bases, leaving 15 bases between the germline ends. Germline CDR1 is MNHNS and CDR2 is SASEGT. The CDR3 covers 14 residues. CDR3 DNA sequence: TGTGCCAGCAGTGGCGAACGGAGATTCGAGCCCCAGCATTTT. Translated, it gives CASSGERRFEPQHF.

The CDR3 spells CASSPDRIEAFF. The CDR3 nucleotides read TGTGCCAGCAGTCCGGACAGGATTGAAGCTTTCTTT. The chain employs TRBV12-3 or TRBV12-4 and TRBJ1-1; 7 positions match TRBD1. The CDR3 contains 12 residues. J gave up 7 bases and V 5 bases, and 4 bases lay outside the gene matches.

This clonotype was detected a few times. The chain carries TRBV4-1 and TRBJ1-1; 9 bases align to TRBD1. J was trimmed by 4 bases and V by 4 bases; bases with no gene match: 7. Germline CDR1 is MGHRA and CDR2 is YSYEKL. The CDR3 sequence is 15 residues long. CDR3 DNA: TGCGCCAGCAGCCCTACAGGGGGCAGGAGCACTGAAGCTTTCTTT. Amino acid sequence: CASSPTGGRSTEAFF.

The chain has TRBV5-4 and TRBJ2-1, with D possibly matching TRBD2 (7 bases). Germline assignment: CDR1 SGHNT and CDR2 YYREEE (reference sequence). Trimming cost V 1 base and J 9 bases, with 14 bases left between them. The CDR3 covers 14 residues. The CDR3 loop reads CASSLIAGAGEQFF. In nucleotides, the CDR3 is TGTGCCAGCAGCTTGATTGCGGGGGCGGGTGAGCAGTTCTTC.

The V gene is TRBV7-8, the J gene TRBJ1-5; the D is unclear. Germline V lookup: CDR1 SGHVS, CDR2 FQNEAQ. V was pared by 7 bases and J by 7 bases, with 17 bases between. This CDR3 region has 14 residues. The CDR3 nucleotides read TGTGCCAGCACCCGACTAGGATTGGACCAGCCCCAGCATTTT. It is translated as CASTRLGLDQPQHF.